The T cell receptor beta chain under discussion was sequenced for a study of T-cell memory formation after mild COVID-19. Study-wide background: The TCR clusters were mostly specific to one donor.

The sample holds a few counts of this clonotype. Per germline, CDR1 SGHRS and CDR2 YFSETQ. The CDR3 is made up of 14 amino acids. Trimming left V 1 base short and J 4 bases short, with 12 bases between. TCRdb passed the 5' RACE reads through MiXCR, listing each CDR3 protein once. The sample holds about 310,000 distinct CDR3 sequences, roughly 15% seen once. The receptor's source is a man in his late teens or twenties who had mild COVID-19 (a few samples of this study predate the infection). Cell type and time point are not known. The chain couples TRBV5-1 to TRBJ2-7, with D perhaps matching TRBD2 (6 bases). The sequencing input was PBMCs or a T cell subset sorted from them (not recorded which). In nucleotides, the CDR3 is TGCGCCAGCAGCTTGAAATGGGGGGAGTACGAGCAGTACGTC. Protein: CASSLKWGEYEQYV.